These 29 T cell receptor beta chains came from one sample sequenced in a study of control samples from healthy donors and cancer patients. Profiled with immunoSEQ multiplex PCR; TCRdb holds only in-frame clones, not every one. The profile covers some 130,000 clones, with about nine tenths appearing a single time and roughly 8.7% taken by the ten largest. Sample: blood. The receptors stem from a woman aged 25 to 39 in good health.

J is TRBJ1-2 and V is TRBV21-1; the listed D gene, TRBD1, was not tested against the DNA. TRBV21-1 is labeled a pseudogene. The CDR3 extends over 16 amino acids. The CDR3 protein is CASSKAGQGANYGYTF. CDR3 bases: TGTGCCAGCAGCAAAGCTGGGCAGGGTGCTAACTATGGCTACACCTTC.

The genes are TRBV15 and TRBJ2-3; weak D call: TRBD1 (5 bases). This CDR3 spans 13 amino acids. Germline V gene sequence: CDR1 LNHNV, CDR2 YYDKDF (reference sequence). V was trimmed by 1 base and J by 4 bases, leaving 6 bases between them. This chain's CDR3 is CATSRGGADTQYF. The CDR3 nucleotides are TGTGCCACCAGCAGAGGGGGCGCAGATACGCAGTATTTT.

The genes are TRBV14 and TRBJ2-1; TRBD2 aligns across 10 bases. The V gene end was trimmed by 6 bases and the J gene end by 4 bases; junction bases not matched to a gene: 0. Germline values: CDR1 SGHDN, CDR2 FVKESK. CDR3 length: 13 residues. In DNA form, the CDR3 reads TGTGCCAGCAGACTAGCGGGGTACAATGAGCAGTTCTTC. As protein: CASRLAGYNEQFF. Filled out from reference TRBV14 and TRBJ2-1, the complete variable domain reads EAGVTQFPSHSVIEKGQTVTLRCDPISGHDNLYWYRRVMGKEIKFLLHFVKESKQDESGMPNNRFLAERTGGTYSTLKVQPAELEDSGVYFCASRLAGYNEQFFGPGTRLTVL.

V is TRBV6-6 and J is TRBJ2-7, with D perhaps matching TRBD2 (6 bases). Germline V CDR1 and CDR2: MNHNY, SVGAGI (reference sequence). V shed 2 bases and J shed 0 bases, with 11 bases lying between them. The CDR3 is made up of 15 amino acids. CDR3 nucleotides: TGTGCCAGCAGTTACCGGCGGGACGGCTCCTACGAGCAGTACTTC. Protein sequence: CASSYRRDGSYEQYF.

The rearrangement joins TRBV6-1 to TRBJ2-1, with D possibly TRBD2 on 6 matching bases. Deletions cut 0 bases from V and 4 bases from J, with 13 bases between. The CDR3 extends over 16 amino acids. Germline CDR1 is MNHNS and CDR2 is SASEGT. CDR3 sequence (DNA): TGTGCCAGCAGTGAAGCATTAGCGGAACTGTACAATGAGCAGTTCTTC. Protein sequence: CASSEALAELYNEQFF.

The chain carries TRBV11-1 and TRBJ2-3; D gene ambiguous. Germline V CDR1 and CDR2: SGHAT, FQDESV (reference sequence). This CDR3 has 15 residues. V lost 4 bases and J lost 0, with 11 bases in between. CDR3 sequence (DNA): TGTGCCAGCAGCTCGCCGACACGGAGCACAGATACGCAGTATTTT. This codes for CASSSPTRSTDTQYF.

The rearrangement links TRBV10-2 to TRBJ1-2, with 11 bases matching TRBD1. CDR1 and CDR2 from the germline V gene are WSHSY and SAAADI. CDR3 length: 16 amino acids. V lost 7 bases and J lost 3; bases outside the gene matches: 10. In DNA form, the CDR3 reads TGCGCCAGCACCCCTCGGGACAGGGGGAACGACTATGGCTACACCTTC. Amino acid sequence: CASTPRDRGNDYGYTF.

This clone was found once. The CDR3 bases are TGTGCCAGTAGTAGACTAGCGGGAGGGCGAGAGACCCAGTACTTC. Amino acid sequence: CASSRLAGGRETQYF. The rearrangement joins TRBV19 to TRBJ2-5; 14 bases match TRBD2. The CDR3 spans 15 residues. Germline CDR1 and CDR2: LNHDA and SQIVND (reference sequence). J gave up 4 bases and V 4 bases, and 2 bases lay outside the gene matches.

The genes are TRBV5-1 and TRBJ2-3, with TRBD1 as a possible D gene (5 bases). This CDR3 contains 15 residues. Germline values: CDR1 SGHRS, CDR2 YFSETQ. V gave up 0 bases and J gave up 0 bases, with 8 bases separating them. CDR3 region: CASSLDDSSTDTQYF. Here the CDR3 DNA reads TGCGCCAGCAGCTTGGACGACAGTAGCACAGATACGCAGTATTTT.

This clone appeared a few times. V usage is TRBV9 and J usage is TRBJ1-1; 8 nucleotides line up with TRBD1. Germline values: CDR1 SGDLS, CDR2 YYNGEE. The CDR3 totals 15 residues. Losses at the gene ends were 0 bases for V and 4 bases for J; bases not matched to a gene: 5. This chain's CDR3 is CASSVAGGFRTEAFF. As DNA, the CDR3 is TGTGCCAGCAGCGTAGCAGGGGGCTTCCGCACTGAAGCTTTCTTT.

This chain connects TRBV7-9 to TRBJ1-5, with TRBD1 matching 9 bases. The germline V gene encodes CDR1 SEHNR and CDR2 FQNEAQ (reference sequence). CDR3 length equals 15 residues. V lost 5 bases and J lost 7; bases outside the gene matches: 9. This chain's CDR3 is CASSQEDRGIQPQHF. The CDR3 DNA is TGTGCCAGCAGCCAAGAGGACAGGGGAATCCAGCCCCAGCATTTT.

The rearrangement uses TRBV19 and TRBJ1-2; D possibly corresponds to TRBD1 (6 bases). The V end was cut by 7 bases, the J end by 5 bases, with 17 bases between. CDR1 is LNHDA and CDR2 is SQIVND in the germline V gene (reference sequence). The CDR3 is 14 amino acids. Here the CDR3 DNA reads TGTGCCAGTAAGGACAGCGGGATAAGATATGGCTACACCTTC. Protein sequence: CASKDSGIRYGYTF. The entire variable domain, with the rest obtained from reference TRBV19 and TRBJ1-2, is as follows: DGGITQSPKYLFRKEGQNVTLSCEQNLNHDAMYWYRQDPGQGLRLIYYSQIVNDFQKGDIAEGYSVSREKKESFPLTVTSAQKNPTAFYLCASKDSGIRYGYTFGSGTRLTVV.

The V gene is TRBV18, the J gene TRBJ2-1; 8 positions match TRBD1. Per germline, CDR1 KGHSH and CDR2 LQKENI. CDR3 length: 13 residues. J was trimmed by 7 bases and V by 3 bases; bases with no gene match: 2. In nucleotides, the CDR3 is TGTGCCAGCTCACCGGGGGACAGGAATGAGCAGTTCTTC. Protein sequence: CASSPGDRNEQFF.

The V and J genes are TRBV2 and TRBJ1-1, with 8 bases aligning to TRBD1. Germline loops: CDR1 SNHLY, CDR2 FYNNEI. Losses at the gene ends were 7 bases for V and 3 bases for J; bases not matched to a gene: 10. CDR3 size: 15 residues. The CDR3 DNA follows: TGTGCCAGCACAGACAGGACACAGGGGGACACTGAAGCTTTCTTT. As protein: CASTDRTQGDTEAFF.

The CDR3 nucleotides are TGCGCCAGCAGCTTGGGGAGGACAGGGGGCTCTGAAGCTTTCTTT. It specifies CASSLGRTGGSEAFF. The J gene is TRBJ1-1, the V gene TRBV5-1, with TRBD1 identical over 11 bases. CDR3 length: 15 amino acids. CDR1 is SGHRS, CDR2 YFSETQ, per germline. J lost 6 bases, V lost 0 bases, and 4 bases had no gene match.

This chain links TRBV7-2 with TRBJ1-1; possible D gene TRBD1, 6 bases. V was cut by 2 bases and J by 0 bases, with 10 bases left in between. This CDR3 contains 15 residues. The germline CDR1 and CDR2 sequences are SGHTA and FQGNSA. CDR3 in amino acids: CASSLYAGVNTEAFF. The CDR3 DNA follows: TGTGCCAGCAGCTTATATGCAGGGGTGAACACTGAAGCTTTCTTT.

The chain employs TRBV18 and TRBJ2-1; 9 positions agree with TRBD1. With 2 bases clipped from V and 5 bases from J, the junction kept 7 bases outside the gene matches. CDR1 and CDR2 from the germline V gene are KGHSH and LQKENI. The CDR3 is 16 residues long. The CDR3 is CASSPTQGAVHNEQFF. The CDR3 DNA is TGTGCCAGCTCACCAACACAGGGGGCTGTACACAATGAGCAGTTCTTC.

A word on this clone: Other nucleotide sequences from this sample produce the same CDR3. The rearrangement joins TRBV2 to TRBJ1-5; 8 bases fit TRBD1. Looked up from germline, CDR1 is SNHLY and CDR2 is FYNNEI. Trimming at V came to 9 bases and at J to 3 bases, leaving 7 bases not matched to a gene. There are 14 residues in the CDR3. CDR3 residues: CASRQGLSNQPQHF. Written as DNA, the CDR3 is TGTGCCAGTCGACAGGGGCTCTCCAATCAGCCCCAGCATTTT.

The chain couples TRBV2 to TRBJ1-5, with D hard to call. Germline V gene sequence: CDR1 SNHLY, CDR2 FYNNEI. V was trimmed by 4 bases and J by 7 bases, leaving 14 bases between them. This CDR3 spans 14 amino acids. This chain's CDR3 is CASSGSSWSQPQHF. CDR3 sequence (DNA): TGTGCCAGCAGTGGGTCCTCTTGGTCCCAGCCCCAGCATTTT.

This CDR3 is CASSWDTDTQYF. CDR3 DNA sequence: TGTGCCAGCAGCTGGGACACAGATACGCAGTATTTT. This chain connects TRBV7-3 to TRBJ2-3; D is undetermined. With 4 bases removed from V and 2 bases from J, the gap between germline ends came to 4 bases. Per the germline V gene, CDR1 is SGHTA and CDR2 is FQGTGA. The CDR3 consists of 12 residues.

The J gene is TRBJ1-2, the V gene TRBV10-3; D gene unclear. CDR1 is ENHRY and CDR2 is SYGVKD in the germline V gene. Trimming took off 6 bases at V and 1 base at J, with 6 bases between the two ends. This CDR3 contains 12 residues. The CDR3 is CAIRGVNYGYTF. In nucleotides, the CDR3 is TGTGCCATCAGGGGAGTTAACTATGGCTACACCTTC.

The V call is TRBV7-3, the J call TRBJ2-3; TRBD2 agrees at 10 bases. The germline V gene has CDR1 SGHTA and CDR2 FQGTGA. This CDR3 is built from 16 residues. V trimming: 1 base; J trimming: 4 bases; junction bases outside the gene matches: 5. In nucleotides, the CDR3 is TGTGCCAGCAGCTTAAAAGCGGGAGGGCCGCCAGATACGCAGTATTTT. Its protein is CASSLKAGGPPDTQYF.

The V and J genes are TRBV6-5 and TRBJ2-7, with 7 bases identical to TRBD2. CDR1 is MNHEY, CDR2 SVGAGI, per germline. The CDR3 has 16 amino acids. J gave up 2 bases and V 4 bases, and 11 bases lay outside the gene matches. CDR3 amino acids: CASSSPRRDYPYEQYF. CDR3 sequence (DNA): TGTGCCAGCAGTTCACCCCGAAGGGACTACCCCTACGAGCAGTACTTC.

The CDR3 sequence: CASSEGAGGLYEQYF. The CDR3 nucleotides are TGTGCCAGCAGTGAAGGGGCCGGGGGCCTATACGAGCAGTACTTC. The chain joins TRBV2 to TRBJ2-7; the D gene could be TRBD1 or TRBD2 (6 bases each). Germline V gives CDR1 SNHLY, CDR2 FYNNEI. This CDR3 is 15 amino acids long. The ends were cut back, 1 base at V and 4 bases at J, with 14 bases in the middle.

The V gene is TRBV9, the J gene TRBJ2-1; 7 bases agree with TRBD2. This CDR3 is built from 17 residues. The J segment lost 6 bases and the V segment lost 7 bases, leaving 19 bases of the junction unmatched. Germline V gene sequence: CDR1 SGDLS, CDR2 YYNGEE. The CDR3 spells CASANNPGTKSGNEQFF. As DNA, the CDR3 is TGTGCCAGCGCTAACAACCCGGGGACTAAATCGGGCAATGAGCAGTTCTTC.

This chain joins TRBV18 and TRBJ2-3; 7 nucleotides match TRBD1. The germline CDR1 and CDR2 sequences are KGHSH and LQKENI. V shed 6 bases, J shed 2 bases, and the junction held 8 bases outside the gene matches. The CDR3 is 15 residues long. CDR3 DNA: TGTGCCAGCTCGCGACAGGGCCCAAACACAGATACGCAGTATTTT. Translation: CASSRQGPNTDTQYF.

This clone was seen just once. The rearrangement uses TRBV6-5 and TRBJ2-7, with no clear D. Germline V CDR1 and CDR2: MNHEY, SVGAGI. CDR3 size: 15 residues. The ends were cut back, 6 bases at V and 2 bases at J, with 17 bases in the middle. This chain's CDR3 is CASSSSWTVTYEQYF. As DNA, the CDR3 is TGTGCCAGCAGCTCGAGTTGGACGGTAACCTACGAGCAGTACTTC.

This clone showed up just once. J is TRBJ2-3 and V is TRBV5-4; 10 nucleotides agree with TRBD1. This CDR3 contains 15 residues. CDR1 and CDR2 (germline): SGHNT, YYREEE (reference sequence). V dropped 2 bases and J dropped 4; count of bases not matched to a gene: 4. This CDR3 reads CASSLDRGQSDTQYF. The CDR3 DNA sequence: TGTGCCAGCAGCTTAGACAGGGGGCAATCAGATACGCAGTATTTT.

This clone appeared a single time. The gene calls are TRBV19 and TRBJ1-1, with 7 bases lining up with TRBD1. This CDR3 has 13 amino acids. J lost 5 bases, V lost 4 bases, and 4 bases had no gene match. Germline V gene lookup returns CDR1 LNHDA and CDR2 SQIVND (reference sequence). CDR3 nucleotides: TGTGCCAGTAGTACAGGGGGAGGAACTGAAGCTTTCTTT. Translated: CASSTGGGTEAFF.